This is a list of T cell receptor beta chains from one sample in a study of blood T cell repertoires in COVID-19. TCRdb keeps only in-frame clones here, not all; method: immunoSEQ multiplex PCR. The sample yields 220,000 or so clones, about 86% seen once. The sequencing sample was made of peripheral blood. These TCRs come from a woman aged 45-59 years with COVID-19, enrolled during active disease. Each CDR3 is given with its conserved first and last residue. Each record gives: clone size, D gene, V gene, J gene, CDR3 protein, CDR3 DNA. The D gene is left open where the match is weak. The listing skips clone size in some rows; elsewhere it reads once, few, many or a size class.

>.|.|TRBV14|TRBJ1-1
CASSQGQGITFF
TGTGCCAGCAGCCAAGGTCAGGGAATAACTTTCTTT
>.|.|TRBV29-1|TRBJ1-3
CSVQGLGNTIYF
TGCAGCGTCCAGGGGCTCGGAAACACCATATATTTT
>.|TRBD1|TRBV19|TRBJ1-4
CASRYRGNEKLFF
TGTGCCAGTAGGTACAGGGGTAATGAAAAACTGTTTTTT
>.|TRBD1|TRBV2|TRBJ2-7
CASSGDRDPLPYEQYF
TGTGCCAGCAGTGGGGACAGGGACCCTCTACCCTACGAGCAGTACTTC
>few|.|TRBV12-3/TRBV12-4|TRBJ1-2
CASSHEGENTF
TGTGCCAGCAGCCATGAAGGGGAAAACACCTTC
>.|TRBD1|TRBV11-3|TRBJ1-2
CASTGETDGYTF
TGTGCCAGTACAGGGGAAACTGATGGCTACACCTTC
>.|.|TRBV15|TRBJ2-3
CATRDFIGDTQYF
TGTGCCACTCGGGACTTTATAGGGGATACGCAGTATTTT
>.|.|TRBV5-5|TRBJ2-7
CASSFTFLASLSYEQYF
TGTGCCAGCAGCTTTACCTTCCTAGCGTCCCTTTCCTACGAGCAGTACTTC
>.|TRBD1|TRBV7-9|TRBJ1-1
CASNDPQRGPVNTEAFF
TGTGCCAGCAACGATCCTCAGAGGGGGCCGGTAAACACTGAAGCTTTCTTT
>once|.|TRBV10-3|TRBJ2-1
CAIKRSSYNEQFF
TGTGCCATCAAGCGGAGCTCCTACAATGAGCAGTTCTTC
>.|TRBD2|TRBV5-1|TRBJ2-7
CASSSLAGASYEQYF
TGCGCCAGCAGCTCCTTAGCGGGGGCGTCCTACGAGCAGTACTTC
>.|.|TRBV5-6|TRBJ1-6
CASTISGRLNSPLHF
TGTGCCAGCACCATTTCCGGGAGACTGAATTCACCCCTCCACTTT
>.|.|TRBV6-6|TRBJ1-2
CASSYLLRGYGYTF
TGTGCCAGCAGTTATCTTCTACGGGGATATGGCTACACCTTC
>.|TRBD2|TRBV18|TRBJ2-5
CASSSLAGAFQETQYF
TGTGCCAGCTCATCACTAGCGGGGGCCTTCCAAGAGACCCAGTACTTC
>.|.|TRBV19|TRBJ2-6
CASSVVIFSGANVLTF
TGTGCCAGTAGTGTCGTAATATTTTCTGGGGCCAACGTCCTGACTTTC
>.|.|TRBV24-1|TRBJ1-1
CATSATNTEAFF
TGTGCCACCAGTGCCACTAACACTGAAGCTTTCTTT
>.|.|TRBV5-1|TRBJ2-5
CATSRGGGLRETQYF
TGCGCCACCTCCCGAGGGGGGGGTCTGAGGGAGACCCAGTACTTC
>.|TRBD1|TRBV7-3|TRBJ1-2
CASSITGEDGYTF
TGTGCCAGCAGCATCACAGGGGAGGATGGCTACACCTTC
>.|TRBD1|TRBV5-1|TRBJ1-2
CASSFSTGTGYNYGYTF
TGCGCCAGCAGCTTCTCAACCGGGACAGGGTACAACTATGGCTACACCTTC
>.|TRBD1|TRBV29-1|TRBJ1-2
CSGTQGAEANYGYTF
TGCAGCGGAACACAGGGGGCAGAAGCTAACTATGGCTACACCTTC
>.|.|TRBV30|TRBJ2-3
CAWSVPAQTFTDTQYF
TGTGCCTGGAGTGTACCAGCGCAGACTTTCACAGATACGCAGTATTTT
>.|.|TRBV19|TRBJ2-7
CASRTTGTSYEQYF
TGTGCCAGTAGGACCACCGGGACAAGCTACGAGCAGTACTTC
>once|.|TRBV7-2|TRBJ2-3
CASSLAGRISADTQYF
TGTGCCAGCAGCTTAGCGGGTAGGATTAGCGCAGATACGCAGTATTTT
>once|TRBD1|TRBV28|TRBJ1-2
CASSPSPGQGAGNYGYTF
TGTGCCAGCAGCCCGTCACCGGGACAGGGGGCTGGAAACTATGGCTACACCTTC
>.|TRBD1|TRBV2|TRBJ1-6
CASSETGVSSPLHF
TGTGCCAGCAGTGAAACAGGGGTTAGTTCACCCCTCCACTTT
>.|.|TRBV6-2/TRBV6-3|TRBJ2-5
CASSQQGETQYF
TGTGCCAGCAGTCAGCAGGGGGAGACCCAGTACTTC
>.|TRBD1|TRBV6-6|TRBJ2-6
CASSLTGTVSGANVLTF
TGTGCCAGCAGTCTCACCGGGACAGTCTCTGGGGCCAACGTCCTGACTTTC
>.|.|TRBV2|TRBJ2-5
CASARQYQETQYF
TGTGCCAGCGCTAGACAGTACCAAGAGACCCAGTACTTC
>.|TRBD1|TRBV11-2|TRBJ2-7
CASSDDRGKAYEQYF
TGTGCCAGCAGCGACGACAGGGGGAAGGCCTACGAGCAGTACTTC